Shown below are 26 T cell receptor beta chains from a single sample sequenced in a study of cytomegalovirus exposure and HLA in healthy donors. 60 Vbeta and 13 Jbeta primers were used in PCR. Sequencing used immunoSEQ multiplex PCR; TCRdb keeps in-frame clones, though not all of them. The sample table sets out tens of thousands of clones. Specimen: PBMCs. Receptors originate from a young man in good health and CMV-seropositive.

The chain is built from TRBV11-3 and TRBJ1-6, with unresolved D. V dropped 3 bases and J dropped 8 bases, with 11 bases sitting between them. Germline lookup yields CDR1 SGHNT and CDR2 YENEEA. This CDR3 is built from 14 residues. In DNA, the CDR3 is TGTGCCAGCAGCTTGACAAGGCGGGATTCACCCCTCCACTTT. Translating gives CASSLTRRDSPLHF.

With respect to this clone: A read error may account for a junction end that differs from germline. The DNA of the CDR3 is TGTGCTAGCAGCCCAGGGGTTGCAGATACGCAGTATTTT. This translates into CASSPGVADTQYF. V is TRBV7-7 and J is TRBJ2-3; the D gene is possibly TRBD1 (6 bases). CDR1 is SSHAT, CDR2 FNYEAQ, per germline (reference sequence). The CDR3 totals 13 residues. Looking up the rest from reference TRBV7-7 and TRBJ2-3 gives the full variable domain: GAGVSQSPRYKVTKRGQDVTLRCDPISSHATLYWYQQALGQGPEFLTYFNYEAQPDKSGLPSDRFSAERPEGSISTLTIQRTEQRDSAMYRCASSPGVADTQYFGPGTRLTVL.

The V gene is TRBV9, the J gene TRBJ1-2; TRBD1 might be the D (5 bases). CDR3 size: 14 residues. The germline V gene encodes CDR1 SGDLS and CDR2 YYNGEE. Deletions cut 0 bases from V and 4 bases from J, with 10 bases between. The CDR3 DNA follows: TGTGCCAGCAGCGTAGCTAGTACAGGCTATGGCTACACCTTC. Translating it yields CASSVASTGYGYTF.

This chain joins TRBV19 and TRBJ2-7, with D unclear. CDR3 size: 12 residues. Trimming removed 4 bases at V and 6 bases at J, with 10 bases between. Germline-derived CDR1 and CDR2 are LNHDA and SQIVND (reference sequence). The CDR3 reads CASSTQYGEQYF. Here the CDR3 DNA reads TGTGCCAGTAGTACCCAATACGGCGAGCAGTACTTC.

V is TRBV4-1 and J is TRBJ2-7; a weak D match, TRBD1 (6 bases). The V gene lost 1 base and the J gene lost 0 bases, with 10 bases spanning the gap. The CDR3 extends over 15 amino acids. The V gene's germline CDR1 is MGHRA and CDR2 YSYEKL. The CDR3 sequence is CASSQGTDHSYEQYF. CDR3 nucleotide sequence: TGCGCCAGCAGCCAAGGGACAGACCACTCCTACGAGCAGTACTTC.

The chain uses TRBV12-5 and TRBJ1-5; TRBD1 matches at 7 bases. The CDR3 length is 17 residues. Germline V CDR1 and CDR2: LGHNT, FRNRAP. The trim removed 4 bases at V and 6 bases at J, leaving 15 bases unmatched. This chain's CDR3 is CASGSQTDRVLLQPQHF. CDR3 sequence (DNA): TGTGCTAGTGGTTCCCAGACAGACAGGGTTCTTCTTCAGCCCCAGCATTTT.

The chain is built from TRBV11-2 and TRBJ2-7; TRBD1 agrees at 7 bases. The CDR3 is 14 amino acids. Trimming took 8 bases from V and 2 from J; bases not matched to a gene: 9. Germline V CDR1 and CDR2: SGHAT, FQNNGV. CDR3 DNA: TGTGCCAGCTCTACTTACAGGGGAGCCTACGAGCAGTACTTC. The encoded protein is CASSTYRGAYEQYF. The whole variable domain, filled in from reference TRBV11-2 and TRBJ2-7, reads EAGVAQSPRYKIIEKRQSVAFWCNPISGHATLYWYQQILGQGPKLLIQFQNNGVVDDSQLPKDRFSAERLKGVDSTLKIQPAKLEDSAVYLCASSTYRGAYEQYFGPGTRLTVT.

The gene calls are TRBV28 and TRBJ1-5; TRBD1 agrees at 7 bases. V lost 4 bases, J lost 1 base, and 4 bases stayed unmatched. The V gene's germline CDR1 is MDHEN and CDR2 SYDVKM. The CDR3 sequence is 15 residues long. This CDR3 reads CASSSDRASNQPQHF. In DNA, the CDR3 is TGTGCCAGCAGTTCCGACAGGGCAAGCAATCAGCCCCAGCATTTT.

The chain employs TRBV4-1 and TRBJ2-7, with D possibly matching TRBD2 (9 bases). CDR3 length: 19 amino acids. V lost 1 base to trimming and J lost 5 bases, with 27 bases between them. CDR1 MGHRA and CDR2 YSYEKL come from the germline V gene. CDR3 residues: CASSQVQGAGSGRNDEQYF. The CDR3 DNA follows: TGCGCCAGCAGCCAAGTCCAGGGGGCTGGTAGCGGGAGAAACGACGAGCAGTACTTC.

CDR3 in amino acids: CASVTRQGSGNTIYF. CDR3 nucleotides: TGTGCCAGTGTTACTCGACAGGGCTCTGGAAACACCATATATTTT. This chain connects TRBV21-1 to TRBJ1-3; the table's TRBD1 call for D was not verified on the DNA. TRBV21-1 is annotated as a pseudogene. This CDR3 contains 15 residues.

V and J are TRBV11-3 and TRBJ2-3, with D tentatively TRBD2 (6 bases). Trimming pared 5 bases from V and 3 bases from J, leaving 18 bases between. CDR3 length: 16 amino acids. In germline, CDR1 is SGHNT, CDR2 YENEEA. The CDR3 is CASSPPRLGGTDTQYF. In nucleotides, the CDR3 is TGTGCCAGCAGCCCCCCCCGTCTGGGGGGTACAGATACGCAGTATTTT.

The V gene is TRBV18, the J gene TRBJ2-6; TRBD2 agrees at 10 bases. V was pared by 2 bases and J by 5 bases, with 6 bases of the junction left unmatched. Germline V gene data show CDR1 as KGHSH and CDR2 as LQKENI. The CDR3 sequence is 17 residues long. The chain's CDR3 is CASSPRSSGSRANVLTF. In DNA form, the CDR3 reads TGTGCCAGCTCACCAAGGTCTAGCGGGAGCCGGGCCAACGTCCTGACTTTC.

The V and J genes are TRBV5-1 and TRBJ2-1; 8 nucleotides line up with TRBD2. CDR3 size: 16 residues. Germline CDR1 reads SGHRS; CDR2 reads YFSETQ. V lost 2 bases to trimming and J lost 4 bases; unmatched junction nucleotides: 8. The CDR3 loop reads CASSFTGTSSYNEQFF. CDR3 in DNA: TGCGCCAGCAGCTTCACCGGGACTAGTTCTTACAATGAGCAGTTCTTC.

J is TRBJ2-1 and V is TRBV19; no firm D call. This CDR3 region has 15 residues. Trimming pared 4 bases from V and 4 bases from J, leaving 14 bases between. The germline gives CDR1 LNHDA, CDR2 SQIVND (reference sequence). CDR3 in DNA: TGTGCCAGTAGTAACTCCCTTCGACTTTACAATGAGCAGTTCTTC. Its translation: CASSNSLRLYNEQFF. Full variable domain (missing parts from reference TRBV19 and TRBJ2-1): DGGITQSPKYLFRKEGQNVTLSCEQNLNHDAMYWYRQDPGQGLRLIYYSQIVNDFQKGDIAEGYSVSREKKESFPLTVTSAQKNPTAFYLCASSNSLRLYNEQFFGPGTRLTVL.

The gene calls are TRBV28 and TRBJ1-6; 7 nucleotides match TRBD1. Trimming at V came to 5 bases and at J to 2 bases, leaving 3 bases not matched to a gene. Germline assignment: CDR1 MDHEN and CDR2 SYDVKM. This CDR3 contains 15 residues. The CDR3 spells CASSHRGTYNSPLHF. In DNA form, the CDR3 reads TGTGCCAGCAGTCACAGGGGTACCTATAATTCACCCCTCCACTTT.

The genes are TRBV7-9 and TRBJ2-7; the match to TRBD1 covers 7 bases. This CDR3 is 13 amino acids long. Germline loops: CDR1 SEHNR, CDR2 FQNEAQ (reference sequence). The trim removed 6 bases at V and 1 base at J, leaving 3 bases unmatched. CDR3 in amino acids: CASRTGISYEQYF. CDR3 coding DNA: TGTGCCAGCAGGACAGGGATTTCCTACGAGCAGTACTTC.

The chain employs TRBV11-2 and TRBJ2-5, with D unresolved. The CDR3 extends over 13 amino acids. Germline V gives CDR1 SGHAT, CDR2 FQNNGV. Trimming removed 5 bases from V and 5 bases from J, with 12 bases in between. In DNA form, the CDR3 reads TGTGCCAGCAGCCCCCCCCTCCAGGAGACCCAGTACTTC. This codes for CASSPPLQETQYF.

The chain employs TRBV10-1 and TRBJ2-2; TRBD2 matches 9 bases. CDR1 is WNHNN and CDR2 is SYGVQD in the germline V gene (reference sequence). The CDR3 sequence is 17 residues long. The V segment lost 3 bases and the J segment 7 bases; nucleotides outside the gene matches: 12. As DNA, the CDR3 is TGCGCCAGCAGTGAAAGGATGGCGGGAGGGCCGAACGGGGAGCTGTTTTTT. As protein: CASSERMAGGPNGELFF.

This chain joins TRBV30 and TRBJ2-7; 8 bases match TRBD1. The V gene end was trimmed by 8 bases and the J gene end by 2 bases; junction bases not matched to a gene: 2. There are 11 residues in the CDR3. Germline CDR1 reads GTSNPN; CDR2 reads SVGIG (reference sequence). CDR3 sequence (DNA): TGTGCCGTACAGGGGGCCTACGAGCAGTACTTC. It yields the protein CAVQGAYEQYF.

CDR3 residues: CASSSREGLVRDTQYF. CDR3 sequence (DNA): TGTGCCAGCAGCTCCCGGGAGGGGCTAGTTAGGGATACGCAGTATTTT. The rearrangement joins TRBV5-6 to TRBJ2-3; 8 nucleotides align to TRBD2. Germline values: CDR1 SGHDT, CDR2 YYEEEE. V shed 3 bases and J 6 bases; nucleotides not matched to a gene: 12. The CDR3 is 16 residues long.

The CDR3 bases are TGTGCCAGCAGCTTAGCCGGACAAGCTAATGAAGCTTTCTTT. Residues: CASSLAGQANEAFF. V gene TRBV7-6 combines with J gene TRBJ1-1, with D possibly being TRBD1 (5 bases). V was trimmed by 0 bases and J by 7 bases, leaving 12 bases between them. The CDR3 runs 14 residues. Germline values: CDR1 SGHVS, CDR2 FNYEAQ.

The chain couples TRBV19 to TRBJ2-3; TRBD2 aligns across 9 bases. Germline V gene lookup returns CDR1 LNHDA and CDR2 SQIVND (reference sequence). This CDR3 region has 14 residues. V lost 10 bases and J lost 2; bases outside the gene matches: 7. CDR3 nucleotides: TGTGCCACCCTAGCGGGGCCCCTCACAGATACGCAGTATTTT. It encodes CATLAGPLTDTQYF.

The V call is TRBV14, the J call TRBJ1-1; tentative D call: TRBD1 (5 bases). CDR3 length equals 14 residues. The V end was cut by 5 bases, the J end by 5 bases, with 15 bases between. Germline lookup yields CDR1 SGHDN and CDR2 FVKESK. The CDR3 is CASSGDSRRTEAFF. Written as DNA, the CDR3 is TGTGCCAGCAGCGGGGACTCCCGGAGGACTGAAGCTTTCTTT.

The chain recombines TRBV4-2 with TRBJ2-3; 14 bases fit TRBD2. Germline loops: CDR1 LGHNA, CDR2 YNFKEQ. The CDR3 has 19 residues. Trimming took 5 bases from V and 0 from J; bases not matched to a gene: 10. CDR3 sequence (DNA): TGTGCCAGCAGCAAAGCACGGACTAGCGGGAGGTCTAGCACAGATACGCAGTATTTT. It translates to CASSKARTSGRSSTDTQYF.

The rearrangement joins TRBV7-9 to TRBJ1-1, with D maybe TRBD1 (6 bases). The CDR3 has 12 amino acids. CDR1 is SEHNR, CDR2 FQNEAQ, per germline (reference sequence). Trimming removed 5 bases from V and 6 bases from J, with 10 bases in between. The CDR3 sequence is CASSRDTPEAFF. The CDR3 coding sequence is TGTGCCAGCAGCCGGGACACCCCTGAAGCTTTCTTT. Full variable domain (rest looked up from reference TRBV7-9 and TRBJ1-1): DTGVSQNPRHKITKRGQNVTFRCDPISEHNRLYWYRQTLGQGPEFLTYFQNEAQLEKSRLLSDRFSAERPKGSFSTLEIQRTEQGDSAMYLCASSRDTPEAFFGQGTRLTVV.

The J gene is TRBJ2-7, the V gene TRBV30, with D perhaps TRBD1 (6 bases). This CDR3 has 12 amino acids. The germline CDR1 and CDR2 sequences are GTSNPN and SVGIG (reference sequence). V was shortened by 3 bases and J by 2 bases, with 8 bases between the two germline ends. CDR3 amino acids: CAWSRGAYEQYF. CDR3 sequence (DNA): TGTGCCTGGAGCAGGGGTGCCTACGAGCAGTACTTC.